These T cell receptor beta chains were read from a single sample in a study of T cell responses to AZD1222 COVID-19 vaccine. Clones were read by immunoSEQ multiplex PCR, and TCRdb kept only the in-frame ones, dropping some. This table has 65,000 to 75,000 clones, 82% appearing once. Sample: peripheral blood, taken on day 0 of AZD1222 vaccination. Receptors originate from an adult in good health. Each CDR3 is given with its conserved first and last residue.

V gene: TRBV28; CDR3 length: 15; CDR3 protein: CASSLALRGDQPQHF
V gene: TRBV19; CDR3 length: 16; CDR3 protein: CASSNPPAVGVAGYTF
V gene: TRBV6-5; CDR3 length: 15; CDR3 protein: CASRRPGQGYTEAFF
V gene: TRBV19; CDR3 length: 17; CDR3 protein: CASSTQGLAGFSYEQYF
V gene: TRBV6-5; CDR3 length: 16; CDR3 protein: CASSYFYGTGPYEQYF
V gene: TRBV6-1; CDR3 length: 15; CDR3 protein: CASSEWPGSNYGYTF
V gene: TRBV2; CDR3 length: 12; CDR3 protein: CASRDRSYEQYF
V gene: TRBV19; CDR3 length: 13; CDR3 protein: CASSAPGIDEAFF
V gene: TRBV24-1; CDR3 length: 15; CDR3 protein: CATSDSRDSQETQYF
V gene: TRBV7-9; CDR3 length: 15; CDR3 protein: CASSLDRASNSPLHF
V gene: TRBV11-3; CDR3 length: 14; CDR3 protein: CASSLDGNTYEQYF
V gene: TRBV5-4; CDR3 length: 15; CDR3 protein: CASSLLGGGTDTQYF
V gene: TRBV11-3; CDR3 length: 17; CDR3 protein: CASSFSLIGDRETEAFF